This T cell receptor beta chain comes out of a study of a mutant IDH1 vaccine in newly diagnosed glioma (dated by TCRdb to the early 2020s). Some background on the complete study: Of the approximately 30 treated patients, 62.5% were male and about 40% were female, and the mean age was approximately 41 years. Prior to enrollment, standard therapy consisting of radiotherapy alone, temozolomide alone, or radiochemotherapy with temozolomide had been administered to patients, with the combination being received by most patients. Peripheral blood was collected at six visits: V03 (baseline), V05, V07, V10, V12 and V13. For exploratory analyses, approximately 23 treated patients had longitudinal TCRB deep sequencing done wherever samples were available. The paper as a whole reports these results and caveats: Selection of PBMC samples for TCRB deep sequencing was based on availability. The authors stated that sample limitations prevented analyses of patient blood samples from being reproduced. Vaccine-induced immune responses across multiple MHC alleles were detected in 93.3% of patients. No apparent relationship was observed between pseudoprogression and alterations in the top peripheral T cell clonotypes detected by TCRB sequencing.

Libraries were constructed by the immunoSEQ multiplex PCR assay. Following the manufacturer's protocol, the hsTCRB Kit was used to amplify rearranged TCR beta chain sequences. Sequencing of TCRB libraries was carried out on an Illumina MiSeq. The authors' analysis ran thus. Demultiplexing, trimming and gene mapping were performed with the kit vendor's proprietary platform. Sourced from immuneACCESS, this table was stored by TCRdb with only in-frame sequences that have V and J called. A share of the clones is absent; for the studies checked, an unresolved V gene accounts for under half, and the remainder has no known explanation. D and trimming come from the DNA, and the V and J calls and clone size come from that table. Counted in this sample were fewer than 40,000 clones; roughly 82% of them appeared once. Roughly 20% of the sample lies in the top ten. This specimen's time point label, interpreted: baseline, week 1 (first vaccination visit). Reading the label with the study, this specimen's treatment or condition is: pre-vaccination baseline after standard-of-care therapy. The donors had newly diagnosed IDH1-mutant astrocytomas of WHO grade 3 or 4 that showed loss of nuclear ATRX. The samples were drawn from NOA16, a multicentre, single-arm, open-label phase I trial in Germany that tested a mutant IDH1 peptide vaccine in humans for the first time. Blood drawn at visit V03 was used as the baseline sample for immunogenicity testing. Genomic DNA for TCRB sequencing was extracted from EDTA blood using the DNeasy Blood and Tissue Kit.

Comments on this clone: Which antigen it targets is not known. Within one base of it there is no much larger clone, and no base qualities were kept.

CDR1 SGHRS and CDR2 YFSETQ were looked up in the germline V gene. CDR3 length: 15 amino acids, cysteine to phenylalanine. CDR3 DNA is the only sequence kept; it has 45 bases, read in frame from the first base. Clipping removes 3 bases from V and 4 bases from J, with 6 as the unmatched junction base count. This chain is built from TRBV5-1 and TRBJ2-2, with 7 bases aligning to TRBD1. This receptor was identified in a man aged 25 to 45 with glioma. Sequences were derived from PBMCs, sampled from a glioma patient treated with radiotherapy, temozolomide or both. CDR3 protein: CASSSKQGITGELFF. The bases read TGCGCCAGCAGCTCAAAACAGGGGATCACCGGGGAGCTGTTTTTT.